This T cell receptor beta chain was identified during a study of pediatric ulcerative colitis. Points from the study as a whole: Ulcerative colitis patients shared more blood-rectal clones than controls.

Regarding this clone: The antigen is unknown.

The data were produced by immunoSEQ multiplex PCR, yet TCRdb's version contains in-frame clones alone and is incomplete. The sample yields fewer than 40,000 clones, roughly 78% seen once. CDR3 size: 16 residues. Germline V gene sequence: CDR1 WSHSY, CDR2 SAAADI. Trimming stripped 6 bases from V and 6 bases from J, with 23 bases between. The sequence was collected from a boy aged 10-17 years with severe ulcerative colitis. The rearrangement links TRBV10-2 to TRBJ1-1, with a weak D call TRBD1 (5 bases). Sequencing was done on a sample of blood. The CDR3 DNA reads TGCGCCAGCAGGTCTGCGTCGTTCGATTGGGGCGCTGAAGCTTTCTTT. It yields the protein CASRSASFDWGAEAFF.